Listed below are T cell receptor beta chains from one sample, sequenced in a study of identical twins. TCRdb reprocessed the 5' RACE reads via MiXCR and lists one record per CDR3 protein. Here the sample spans about 260,000 distinct CDR3 sequences, around 7% being singletons. The sample was also linked to a second study, of yellow fever vaccine responses in identical twins.

The material sequenced was memory (CD45RO+) T cells sorted from blood. The origin of the receptors is a woman between 18 and 30 years old in good health. Both conserved end residues are part of each CDR3. The D gene is left open where the match is weak. Only some rows state a clone size, as once, few, many or a class for expanded clones.

D gene	V gene	J gene	clone size	CDR3 DNA	CDR3 protein
-	TRBV26	TRBJ2-5	-	TGTGCCAGCAGTTCTCTTCAGGGATCGGGAGAGACCCAGTACTTC	CASSSLQGSGETQYF
TRBD2	TRBV9	TRBJ2-5	few	TGTGCCAGCAGCATTTCGGCTAGCGGGACCCAAGAGACCCAGTACTTC	CASSISASGTQETQYF
-	TRBV28	TRBJ2-1	few	TGTGCCAGCACCCTGGAGCAGGGCGGGGGCGAGCAGTTCTTC	CASTLEQGGGEQFF
TRBD2	TRBV2	TRBJ2-3	-	TGTGCCAGCAGCGAAGGGACTACATCGAGGGGAGATACGCAGTATTTT	CASSEGTTSRGDTQYF
-	TRBV7-8	TRBJ2-3	many	TGTGCCGCTTTTACCTCCCCGTATACGCAGTATTTT	CAAFTSPYTQYF
TRBD1	TRBV6-5	TRBJ2-5	-	TGTGCCAGCAGTTCTTTCGGACAGGGGCAAGAGACCCAGTACTTC	CASSSFGQGQETQYF
-	TRBV15	TRBJ1-2	-	TGTGCCACCAGCAGAGGTCGGGTGGACGGTGATCGCTACACCTTC	CATSRGRVDGDRYTF
-	TRBV2	TRBJ2-1	many	TGTGCCAGCAGTGTTGTGTCTGAGCAGTTCTTC	CASSVVSEQFF
TRBD1	TRBV11-2	TRBJ2-5	-	TGTGCCAGCAGCTTAAGGGGGCGGGAGACCCAGTACTTC	CASSLRGRETQYF
-	TRBV6-5	TRBJ2-3	-	TGTGCCAGCAGTCACCGAGGTAGCACAGATACGCAGTATTTT	CASSHRGSTDTQYF
TRBD1	TRBV5-1	TRBJ2-5	many	TGCGCCAGCAGCATGGGACAGAATCAAGAGACCCAGTACTTC	CASSMGQNQETQYF
-	TRBV27	TRBJ1-6	-	TGTGCCAGCACCATTCATGGTTCACCCCTCCACTTT	CASTIHGSPLHF
TRBD2	TRBV7-9	TRBJ2-7	-	TGTGCCAGCAGCTTAAATGGCGGGAGTTACGAGCAGTACTTC	CASSLNGGSYEQYF
-	TRBV24-1	TRBJ2-1	many	TGTGCCACCAGTGATTCCGGCGGAGGCGCGCGGGACAATGAGCAGTTCTTC	CATSDSGGGARDNEQFF
-	TRBV10-2	TRBJ2-3	-	TGCGCCAGCAGTCCGCTTGGCCGTGCGCAGTATTTT	CASSPLGRAQYF
TRBD1	TRBV20-1	TRBJ2-7	-	TGCAGCCTTGGGACAGGCAGCTCCTACGAGCAGTACTTC	CSLGTGSSYEQYF
-	TRBV20-1	TRBJ1-6	many	TGCAGTGCTAGTAGGGCCAGCTATAATTCACCCCTCCACTTT	CSASRASYNSPLHF
TRBD1	TRBV11-2	TRBJ1-1	many	TGTGCCAGCAGCCTCATCCCCGGAGGGACAGGGTGGGCCACTGAAGCTTTCTTT	CASSLIPGGTGWATEAFF
-	TRBV27	TRBJ2-5	-	TGTGCCAGCATCCGGGGTTGTAGAGAGACCCAGTACTTC	CASIRGCRETQYF
TRBD2	TRBV27	TRBJ2-1	-	TGTGCCAGCACCCCCGGGACTAGCTTCCCGGGTGAGCAGTTCTTC	CASTPGTSFPGEQFF
-	TRBV28	TRBJ1-1	many	TGTGCCAGCGTCGGATCGGCAGATTTTATGAACACTGAAGCTTTCTTT	CASVGSADFMNTEAFF
-	TRBV5-1	TRBJ2-3	many	TGCGCCAGCAGCTTGGGCGGGGCTCAGGGAGTCGATACGCAGTATTTT	CASSLGGAQGVDTQYF